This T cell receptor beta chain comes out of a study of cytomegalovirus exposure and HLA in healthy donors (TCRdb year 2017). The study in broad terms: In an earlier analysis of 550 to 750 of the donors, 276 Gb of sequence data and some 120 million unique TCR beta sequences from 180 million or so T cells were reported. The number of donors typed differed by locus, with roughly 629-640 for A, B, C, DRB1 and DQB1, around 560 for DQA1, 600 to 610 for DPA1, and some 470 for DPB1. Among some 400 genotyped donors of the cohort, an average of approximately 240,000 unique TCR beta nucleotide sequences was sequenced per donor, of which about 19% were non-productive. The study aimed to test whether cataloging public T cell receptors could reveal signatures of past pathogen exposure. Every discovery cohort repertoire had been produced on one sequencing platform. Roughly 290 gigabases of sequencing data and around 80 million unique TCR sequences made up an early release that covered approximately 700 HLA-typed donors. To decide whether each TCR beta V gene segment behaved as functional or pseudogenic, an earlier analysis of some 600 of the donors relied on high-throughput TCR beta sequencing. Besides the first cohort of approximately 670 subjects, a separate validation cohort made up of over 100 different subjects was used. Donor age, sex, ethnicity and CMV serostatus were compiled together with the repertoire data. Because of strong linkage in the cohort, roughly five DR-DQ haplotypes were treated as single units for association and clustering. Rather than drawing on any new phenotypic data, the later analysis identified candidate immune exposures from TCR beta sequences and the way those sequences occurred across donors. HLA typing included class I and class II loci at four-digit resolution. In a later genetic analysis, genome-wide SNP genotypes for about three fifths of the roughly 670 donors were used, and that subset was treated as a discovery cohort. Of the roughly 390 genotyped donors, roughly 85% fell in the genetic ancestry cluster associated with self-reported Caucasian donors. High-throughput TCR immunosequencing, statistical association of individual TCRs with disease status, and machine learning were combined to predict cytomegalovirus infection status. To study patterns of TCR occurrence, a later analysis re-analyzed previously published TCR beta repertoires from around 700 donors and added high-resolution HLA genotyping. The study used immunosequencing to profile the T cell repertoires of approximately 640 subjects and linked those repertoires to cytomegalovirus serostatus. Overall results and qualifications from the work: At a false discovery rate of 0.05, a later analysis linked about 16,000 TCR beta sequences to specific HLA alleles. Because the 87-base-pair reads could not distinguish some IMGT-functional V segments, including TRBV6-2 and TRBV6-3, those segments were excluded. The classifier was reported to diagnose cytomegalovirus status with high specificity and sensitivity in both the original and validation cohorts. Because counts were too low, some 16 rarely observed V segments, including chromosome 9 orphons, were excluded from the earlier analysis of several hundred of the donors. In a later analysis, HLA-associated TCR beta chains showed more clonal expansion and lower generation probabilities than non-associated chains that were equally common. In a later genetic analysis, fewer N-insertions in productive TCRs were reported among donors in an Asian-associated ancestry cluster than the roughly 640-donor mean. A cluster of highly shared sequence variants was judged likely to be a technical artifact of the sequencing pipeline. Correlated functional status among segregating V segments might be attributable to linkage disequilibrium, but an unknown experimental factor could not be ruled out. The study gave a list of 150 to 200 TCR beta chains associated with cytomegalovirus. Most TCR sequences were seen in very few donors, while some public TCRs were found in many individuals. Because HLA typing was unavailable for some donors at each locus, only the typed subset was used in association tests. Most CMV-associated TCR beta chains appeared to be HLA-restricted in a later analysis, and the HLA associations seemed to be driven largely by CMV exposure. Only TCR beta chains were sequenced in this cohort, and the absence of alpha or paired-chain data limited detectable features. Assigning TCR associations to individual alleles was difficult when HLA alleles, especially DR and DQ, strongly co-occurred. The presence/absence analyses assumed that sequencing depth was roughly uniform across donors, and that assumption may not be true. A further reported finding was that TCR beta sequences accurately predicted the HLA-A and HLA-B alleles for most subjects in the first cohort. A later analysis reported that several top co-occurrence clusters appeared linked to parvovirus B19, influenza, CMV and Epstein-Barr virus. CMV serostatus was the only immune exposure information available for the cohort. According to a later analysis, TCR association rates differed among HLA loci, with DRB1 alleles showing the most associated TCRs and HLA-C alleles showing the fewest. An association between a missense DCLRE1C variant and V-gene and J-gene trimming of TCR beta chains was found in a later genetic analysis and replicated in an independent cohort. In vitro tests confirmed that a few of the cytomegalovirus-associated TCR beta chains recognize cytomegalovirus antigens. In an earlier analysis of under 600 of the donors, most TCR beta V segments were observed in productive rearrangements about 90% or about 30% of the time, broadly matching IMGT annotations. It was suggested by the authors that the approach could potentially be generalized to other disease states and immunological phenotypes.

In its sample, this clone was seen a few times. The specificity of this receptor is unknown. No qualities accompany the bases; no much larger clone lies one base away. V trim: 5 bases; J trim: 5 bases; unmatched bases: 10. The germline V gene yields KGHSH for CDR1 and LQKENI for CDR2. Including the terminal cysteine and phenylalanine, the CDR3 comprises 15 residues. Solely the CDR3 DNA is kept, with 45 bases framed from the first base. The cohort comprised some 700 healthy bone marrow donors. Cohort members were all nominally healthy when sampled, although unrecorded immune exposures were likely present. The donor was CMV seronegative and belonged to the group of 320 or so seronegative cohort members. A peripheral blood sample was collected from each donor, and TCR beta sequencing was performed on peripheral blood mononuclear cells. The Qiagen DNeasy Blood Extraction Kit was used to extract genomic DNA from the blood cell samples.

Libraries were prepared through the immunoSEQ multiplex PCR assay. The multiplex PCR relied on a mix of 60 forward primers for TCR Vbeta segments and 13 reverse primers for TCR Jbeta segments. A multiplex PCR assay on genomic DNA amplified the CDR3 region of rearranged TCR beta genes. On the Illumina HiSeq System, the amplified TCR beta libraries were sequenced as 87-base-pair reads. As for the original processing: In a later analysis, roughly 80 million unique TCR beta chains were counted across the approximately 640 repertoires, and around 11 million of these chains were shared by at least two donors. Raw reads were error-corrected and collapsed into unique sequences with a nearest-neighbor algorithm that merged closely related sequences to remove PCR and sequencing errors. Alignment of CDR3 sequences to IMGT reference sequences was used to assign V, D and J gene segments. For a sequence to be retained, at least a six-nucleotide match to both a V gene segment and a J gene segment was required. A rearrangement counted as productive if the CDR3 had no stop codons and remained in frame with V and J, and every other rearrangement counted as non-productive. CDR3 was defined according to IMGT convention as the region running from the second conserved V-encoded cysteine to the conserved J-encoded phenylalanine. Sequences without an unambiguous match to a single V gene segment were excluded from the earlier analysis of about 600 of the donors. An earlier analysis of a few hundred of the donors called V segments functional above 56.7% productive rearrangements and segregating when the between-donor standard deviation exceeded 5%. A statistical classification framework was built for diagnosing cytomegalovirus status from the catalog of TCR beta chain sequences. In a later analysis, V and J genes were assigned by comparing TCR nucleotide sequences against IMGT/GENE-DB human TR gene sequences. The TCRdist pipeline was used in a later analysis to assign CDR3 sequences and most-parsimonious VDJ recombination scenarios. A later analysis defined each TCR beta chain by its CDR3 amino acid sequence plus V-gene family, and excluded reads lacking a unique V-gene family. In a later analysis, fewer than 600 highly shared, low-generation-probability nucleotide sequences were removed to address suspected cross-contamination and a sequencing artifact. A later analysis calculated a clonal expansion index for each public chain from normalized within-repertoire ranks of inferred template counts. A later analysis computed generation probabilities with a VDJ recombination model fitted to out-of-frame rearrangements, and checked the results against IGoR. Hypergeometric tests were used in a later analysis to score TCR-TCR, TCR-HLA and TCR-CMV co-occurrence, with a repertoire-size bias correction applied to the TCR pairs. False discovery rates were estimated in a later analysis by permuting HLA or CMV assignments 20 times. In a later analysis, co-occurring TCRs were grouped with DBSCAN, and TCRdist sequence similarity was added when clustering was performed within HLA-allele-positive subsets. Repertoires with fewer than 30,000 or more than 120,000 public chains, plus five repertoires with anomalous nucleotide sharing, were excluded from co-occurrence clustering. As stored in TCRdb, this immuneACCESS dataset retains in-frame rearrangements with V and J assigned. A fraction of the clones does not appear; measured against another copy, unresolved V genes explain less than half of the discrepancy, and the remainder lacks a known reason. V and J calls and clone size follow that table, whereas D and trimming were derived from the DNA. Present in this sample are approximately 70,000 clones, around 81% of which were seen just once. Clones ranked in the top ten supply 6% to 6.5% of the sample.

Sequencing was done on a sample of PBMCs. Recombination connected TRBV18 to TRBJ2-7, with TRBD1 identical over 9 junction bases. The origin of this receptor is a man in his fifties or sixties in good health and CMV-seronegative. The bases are TGTGCCAGCTCAAACGGGACAGGGAGAAGGGACGAGCAGTACTTC. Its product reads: CASSNGTGRRDEQYF.